This T cell receptor beta chain is from a study of spatial heterogeneity in lung cancer. Findings and limits, study-wide: Resection blood, more than follow-up blood, showed ubiquitous expanded tumor TCRs.

A single record per CDR3 protein comes from TCRdb applying MiXCR to the 5' RACE reads. The table records tens of thousands of distinct CDR3 sequences, roughly 5% of them present only once. Regarding time point: sample taken at primary tumor resection. Material for sequencing was whole RNA from tumor, nontumor lung or frozen PBMC, left unsorted. Deletions cut 2 bases from V and 1 base from J, with 5 bases between. CDR1 and CDR2 from the germline V gene are MNHEY and SVGAGI. There are 13 residues in the CDR3. In this sample, this clonotype turned up many times. Its matching antigen is unknown. This sample comprised PBMCs, obtained at surgery. The chain uses TRBV6-5 and TRBJ1-1, with a weak D call TRBD1 (5 bases). The origin of this receptor is a female donor with early-stage non-small cell lung cancer. The CDR3 DNA is TGTGCCAGCAGTTACGGGGGGAACACTGAAGCTTTCTTT. Its translation: CASSYGGNTEAFF.